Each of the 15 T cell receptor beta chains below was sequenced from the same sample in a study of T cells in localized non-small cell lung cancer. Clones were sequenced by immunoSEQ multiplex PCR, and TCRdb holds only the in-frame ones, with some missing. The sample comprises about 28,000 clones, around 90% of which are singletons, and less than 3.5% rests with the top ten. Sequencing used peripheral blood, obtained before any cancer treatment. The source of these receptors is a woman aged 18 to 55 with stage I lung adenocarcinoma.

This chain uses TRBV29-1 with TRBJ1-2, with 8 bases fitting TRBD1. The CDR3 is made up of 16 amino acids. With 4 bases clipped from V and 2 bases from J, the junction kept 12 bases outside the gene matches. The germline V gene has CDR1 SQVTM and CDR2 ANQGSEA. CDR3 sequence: CSVGGGQGALNYGYTF. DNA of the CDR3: TGCAGCGTTGGAGGAGGGCAGGGGGCACTAAACTATGGCTACACCTTC.

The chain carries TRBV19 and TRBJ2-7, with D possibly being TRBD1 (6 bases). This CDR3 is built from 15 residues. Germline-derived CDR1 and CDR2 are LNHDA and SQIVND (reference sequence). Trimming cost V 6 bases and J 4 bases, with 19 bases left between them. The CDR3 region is CASSLSRGGNYEQYF. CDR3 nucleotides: TGTGCCAGTAGCCTCAGCAGGGGCGGAAATTACGAGCAGTACTTC.

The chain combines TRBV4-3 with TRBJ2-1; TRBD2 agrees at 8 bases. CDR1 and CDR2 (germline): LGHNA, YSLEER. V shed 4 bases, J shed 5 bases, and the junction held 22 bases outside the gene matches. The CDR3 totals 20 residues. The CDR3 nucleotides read TGCGCCAGCAGCCCTCTTTATACTTGGAGCGGGAGAGGCCCTGACAATGAGCAGTTCTTC. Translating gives CASSPLYTWSGRGPDNEQFF.

The chain's CDR3 is CASSPRAGLAGLITKNIQYF. The CDR3 nucleotides read TGTGCCAGCTCACCACGGGCCGGACTAGCGGGATTAATAACCAAAAACATTCAGTACTTC. The chain carries TRBV18 and TRBJ2-4, with 12 bases lining up with TRBD2. The V and J ends lost 1 base and 2 bases, in that order; junction bases with no gene match: 12. The CDR3 consists of 20 residues. Germline V gives CDR1 KGHSH, CDR2 LQKENI.

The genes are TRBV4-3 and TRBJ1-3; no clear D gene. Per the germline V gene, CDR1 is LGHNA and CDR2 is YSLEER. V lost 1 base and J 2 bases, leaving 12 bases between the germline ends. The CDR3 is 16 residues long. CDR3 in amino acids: CASSQGLSTTGNTIYF. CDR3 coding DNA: TGCGCCAGCAGCCAAGGCCTTTCAACTACTGGAAACACCATATATTTT.

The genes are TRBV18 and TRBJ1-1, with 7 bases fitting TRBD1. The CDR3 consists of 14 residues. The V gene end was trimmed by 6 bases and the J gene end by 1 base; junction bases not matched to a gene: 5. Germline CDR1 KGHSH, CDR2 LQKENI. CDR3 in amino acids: CASSQGDTNTEAFF. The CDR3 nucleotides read TGTGCCAGCTCGCAGGGGGACACGAACACTGAAGCTTTCTTT.

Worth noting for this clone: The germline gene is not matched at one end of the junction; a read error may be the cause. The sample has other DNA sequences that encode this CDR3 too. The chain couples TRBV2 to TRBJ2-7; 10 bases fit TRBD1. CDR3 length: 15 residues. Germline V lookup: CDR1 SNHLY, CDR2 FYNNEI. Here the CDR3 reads CASSEGQGYSYEQYF. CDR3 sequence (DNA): TGTGCCAGCAGTGAGGGACAGGGGTATTCCTACGAACAGTACTTC.

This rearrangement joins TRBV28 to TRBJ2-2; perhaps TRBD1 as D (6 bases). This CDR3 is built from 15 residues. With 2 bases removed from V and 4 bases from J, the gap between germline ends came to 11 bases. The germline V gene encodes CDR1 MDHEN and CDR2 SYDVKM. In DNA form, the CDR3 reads TGTGCCAGCAGTTTACTAGGACAGCGCACCGGGGAGCTGTTTTTT. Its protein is CASSLLGQRTGELFF. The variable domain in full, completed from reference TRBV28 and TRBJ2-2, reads DVKVTQSSRYLVKRTGEKVFLECVQDMDHENMFWYRQDPGLGLRLIYFSYDVKMKEKGDIPEGYSVSREKKERFSLILESASTNQTSMYLCASSLLGQRTGELFFGEGSRLTVL.

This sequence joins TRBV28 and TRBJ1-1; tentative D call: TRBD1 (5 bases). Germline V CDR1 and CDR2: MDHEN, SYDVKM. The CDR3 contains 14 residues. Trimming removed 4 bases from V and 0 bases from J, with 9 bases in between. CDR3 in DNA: TGTGCCAGCAGTTATACAGGAATGAACACTGAAGCTTTCTTT. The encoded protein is CASSYTGMNTEAFF. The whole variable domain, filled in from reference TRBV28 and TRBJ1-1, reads DVKVTQSSRYLVKRTGEKVFLECVQDMDHENMFWYRQDPGLGLRLIYFSYDVKMKEKGDIPEGYSVSREKKERFSLILESASTNQTSMYLCASSYTGMNTEAFFGQGTRLTVV.

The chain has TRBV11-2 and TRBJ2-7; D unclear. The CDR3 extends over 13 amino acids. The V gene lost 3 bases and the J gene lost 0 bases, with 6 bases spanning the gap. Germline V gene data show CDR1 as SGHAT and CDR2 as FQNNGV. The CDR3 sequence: CASSFLYSYEQYF. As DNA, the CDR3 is TGTGCCAGCAGCTTCCTTTACTCCTACGAGCAGTACTTC.

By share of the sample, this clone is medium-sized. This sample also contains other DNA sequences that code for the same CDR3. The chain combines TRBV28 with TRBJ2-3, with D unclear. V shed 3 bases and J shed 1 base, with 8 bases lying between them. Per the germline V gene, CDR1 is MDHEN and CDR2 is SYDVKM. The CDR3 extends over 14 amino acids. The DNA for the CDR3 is TGTGCCAGCAGTTTCGTCGCTGGCACAGATACGCAGTATTTT. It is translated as CASSFVAGTDTQYF.

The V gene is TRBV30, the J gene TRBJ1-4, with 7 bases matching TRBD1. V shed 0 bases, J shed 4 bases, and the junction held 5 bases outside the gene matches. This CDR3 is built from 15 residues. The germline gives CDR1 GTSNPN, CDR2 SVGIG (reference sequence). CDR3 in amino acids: CAWSVDRAGNEKLFF. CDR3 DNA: TGTGCCTGGAGTGTCGACAGGGCGGGTAATGAAAAACTGTTTTTT.

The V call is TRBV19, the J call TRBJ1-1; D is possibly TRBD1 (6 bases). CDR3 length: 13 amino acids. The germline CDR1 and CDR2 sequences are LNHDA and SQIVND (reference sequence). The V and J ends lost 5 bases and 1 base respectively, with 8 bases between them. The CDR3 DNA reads TGTGCCAGTAGTTCGGGACAGAACACTGAAGCTTTCTTT. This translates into CASSSGQNTEAFF.

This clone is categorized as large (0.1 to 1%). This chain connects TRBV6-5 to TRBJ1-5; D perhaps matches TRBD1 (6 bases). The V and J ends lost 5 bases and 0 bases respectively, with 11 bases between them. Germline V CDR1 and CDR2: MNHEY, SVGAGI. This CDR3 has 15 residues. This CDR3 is CASSKTGLSNQPQHF. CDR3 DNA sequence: TGTGCCAGCAGTAAGACAGGACTTAGCAATCAGCCCCAGCATTTT.

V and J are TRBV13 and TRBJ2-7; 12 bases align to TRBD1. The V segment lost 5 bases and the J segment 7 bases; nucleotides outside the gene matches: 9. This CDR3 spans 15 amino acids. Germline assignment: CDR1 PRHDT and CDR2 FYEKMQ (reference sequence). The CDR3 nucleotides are TGTGCCAGCAGCCGTGGGACAGGGGGCTTAGGGGAGCAGTACTTC. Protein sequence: CASSRGTGGLGEQYF. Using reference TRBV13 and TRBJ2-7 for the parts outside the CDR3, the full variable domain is AAGVIQSPRHLIKEKRETATLKCYPIPRHDTVYWYQQGPGQDPQFLISFYEKMQSDKGSIPDRFSAQQFSDYHSELNMSSLELGDSALYFCASSRGTGGLGEQYFGPGTRLTVT.